This TCR beta chain was retrieved from a study of shared clonotypes between healthy human individuals (dated by TCRdb to 2018 to 2021). About the study as a whole: A couple of women and a few men aged 18 to 49 years were included in the cohort. For each donor, three plates each were used for CD4 naive and CD4 memory, two plates were used for CD8 naive, and one plate was used for CD8 memory. Blood TCR repertoires of five healthy adults were deeply sequenced to estimate repertoire size and the extent of clonotype sharing between individuals. Libraries were prepared and TCR repertoires were sequenced by different laboratories using diverse techniques, in order to increase sequencing depth and limit assay-specific biases. Between about 0.8 and 8.9 billion PBMCs per donor were obtained by leukapheresis.

TCR CDR3 regions were amplified from genomic DNA by multiplex PCR using the deep immunoSEQ assay. Extracted genomic DNA from each cell subset was spread evenly across all wells of several immunoSEQ 96-well plates, with each plate serving as a replicate. Each replicate PCR for sorted subsets received about 220 ng genomic DNA, equal to roughly 33,000 T cell genomes. Purified libraries were quantified with a Qubit 3.0 fluorometer, sized on a Bioanalyzer 2100, and re-quantified with the KAPA Library Quantification kit. Each immunoSEQ 96-well plate was sequenced on its own single-read 150-cycle Illumina NextSeq 550 flow cell. The published analysis was carried out like this. The immunoSEQ output contained only junctional sequences without quality scores, so filtering could not match that applied to full-length reads. Sequences were annotated with PyIR, a Python wrapper for IgBLAST v1.9, using IMGT germline references to assign V/J genes and CDR3. Reads were filtered out if the reads had weak V/J assignments (E-value above 1e-6), no CDR3, stop codons, out-of-frame junctions, or ambiguous translated residues. V3J clonotypes were defined as sequences sharing an identical inferred V gene, J gene, and CDR3 amino acid sequence. Percentage overlap between repertoires was computed as shared unique clonotypes divided by the size of the smaller repertoire. Three approaches were used to assess repertoire richness: RTK rarefaction, the Chao1 estimator, and Recon v2.1 estimates of unobserved clonotypes. OLGA was used to compute generation probabilities for all TCRbeta clonotypes that the gDNA method yielded from a few donors. Imported from immuneACCESS, the table was reduced by TCRdb to in-frame sequences with V and J called. These copies leave out some clones; in studies compared against another copy, an unresolved V gene accounts for under half, and the cause of the remainder is not known. V and J calls and clone size follow that table, whereas D and trimming were derived from the DNA. Counted in this sample were roughly 2 million clones; 95% of them appeared once. The ten largest clones add up to approximately 0.13% of the sample.

The donors were healthy, HIV-negative adults with no recently reported acute infections or vaccinations. All donors were Caucasian adults living in Nashville, Tennessee, USA. CD4+ T cells were enriched through magnetic negative selection, after which naive cells were positively selected on CD45RA and the remaining negative fraction served as the memory subset. Blood was collected by leukapheresis, and PBMCs were isolated by Ficoll-Histopaque density gradient centrifugation and then cryopreserved in liquid nitrogen vapor phase. Analytical flow cytometry was used to check the purity and quantity of each magnetically sorted T cell population. Genomic DNA was isolated from every sorted fraction and measured by UV absorbance on a Nanodrop 2000c. Notes on this clone: Its antigen is unknown. There are no base qualities to consult, and no much larger clone falls within one base. Within the sample, other DNA sequences also encode this same CDR3.

Study-level results and caveats: Because the study included a small number of donors, the genetic and exposure-history diversity represented was limited. Compared with non-shared clonotypes, clonotypes shared by all four sorted-subset donors had higher generation probabilities. Around 5.4% of naive CD4, more than 3% of naive CD8, roughly 2.4% of memory CD4, and approximately 0.39% of memory CD8 clonotypes were shared across four donors. Larger estimated clonotype richness was generally found for naive subsets than for memory subsets. Rarefaction of sorted-subset datasets indicated incomplete sequencing despite the large sequencing depth. Sampling was limited to blood, and TCR repertoires in tissue likely differ from TCR repertoires in blood. Pairwise subsampling indicated that sequencing depth was expected to affect the degree of clonotype sharing among donors.

Germline trimming: 3 bases from V, 4 bases from J; junction bases outside gene matches: 2. Counted from cysteine to phenylalanine, this CDR3 has 14 amino acids. Only the CDR3 part of the read is kept: 42 bases, read in frame from the first base. As encoded in the germline V gene, CDR1 is SGHTA while CDR2 is FQGNSA. The TCR sequence derives from a man aged 18-30 years in good health. The chain is encoded by TRBV7-2 joined to TRBJ2-2; TRBD1 matches 7 bases in the middle. Input material: naive CD4+ T cells sorted from blood. Taken with the paper, the label for cell subset or site translates to: CD45RA+ positively selected. The CDR3 protein: CASSLDRSTGELFF. The sequenced DNA: TGTGCCAGCAGCTTGGACAGGTCCACCGGGGAGCTGTTTTTT. Full variable domain (CDR3 extended with the reference TRBV7-2 and TRBJ2-2 proteins): GAGVSQSPSNKVTEKGKDVELRCDPISGHTALYWYRQSLGQGLEFLIYFQGNSAPDKSGLPSDRFSAERTGGSVSTLTIQRTQQEDSAVYLCASSLDRSTGELFFGEGSRLTVL.